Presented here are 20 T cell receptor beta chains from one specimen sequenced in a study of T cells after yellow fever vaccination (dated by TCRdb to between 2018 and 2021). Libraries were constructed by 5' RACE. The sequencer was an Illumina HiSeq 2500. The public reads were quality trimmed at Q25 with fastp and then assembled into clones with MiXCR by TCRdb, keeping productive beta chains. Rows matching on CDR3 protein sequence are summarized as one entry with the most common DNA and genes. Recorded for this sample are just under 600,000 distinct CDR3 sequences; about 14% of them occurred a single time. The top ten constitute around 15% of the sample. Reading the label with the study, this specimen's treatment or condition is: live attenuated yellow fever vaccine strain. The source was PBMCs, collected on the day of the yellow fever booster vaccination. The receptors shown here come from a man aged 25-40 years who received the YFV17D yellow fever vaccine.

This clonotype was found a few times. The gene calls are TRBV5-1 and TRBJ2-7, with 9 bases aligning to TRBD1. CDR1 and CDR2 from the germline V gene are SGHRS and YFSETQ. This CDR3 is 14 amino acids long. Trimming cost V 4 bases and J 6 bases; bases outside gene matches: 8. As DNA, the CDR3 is TGCGCCAGCAGCCCGGGGGACAGGGCAGCCGAGCAGTACTTC. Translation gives CASSPGDRAAEQYF.

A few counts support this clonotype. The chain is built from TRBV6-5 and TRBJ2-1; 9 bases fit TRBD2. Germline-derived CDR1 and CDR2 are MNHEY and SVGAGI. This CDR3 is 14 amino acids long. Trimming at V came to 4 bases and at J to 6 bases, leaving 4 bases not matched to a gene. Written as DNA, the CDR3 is TGTGCCAGCAGTTCCGGGACTAGCATCAATGAGCAGTTCTTC. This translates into CASSSGTSINEQFF.

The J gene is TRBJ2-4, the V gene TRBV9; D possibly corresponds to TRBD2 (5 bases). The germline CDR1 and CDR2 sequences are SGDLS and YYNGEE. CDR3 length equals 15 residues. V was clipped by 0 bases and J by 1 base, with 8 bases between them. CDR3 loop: CASSVGEWAKNIQYF. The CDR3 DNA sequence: TGTGCCAGCAGCGTAGGGGAGTGGGCCAAAAACATTCAGTACTTC.

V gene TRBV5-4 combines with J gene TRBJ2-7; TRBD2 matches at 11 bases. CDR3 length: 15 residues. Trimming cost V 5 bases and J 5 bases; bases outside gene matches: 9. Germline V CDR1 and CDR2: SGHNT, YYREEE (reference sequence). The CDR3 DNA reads TGTGCCAGCAGGGTTTGGATAGCGGGAGGGCACGAGCAGTACTTC. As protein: CASRVWIAGGHEQYF.

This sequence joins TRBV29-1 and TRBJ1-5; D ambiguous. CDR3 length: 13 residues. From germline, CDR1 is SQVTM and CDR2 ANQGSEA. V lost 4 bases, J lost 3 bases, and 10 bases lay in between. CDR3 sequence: CSVAQADNQPQHF. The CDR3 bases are TGCAGCGTTGCTCAGGCCGACAATCAGCCCCAGCATTTT.

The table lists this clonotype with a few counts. The CDR3 region is CASRDGIYEQYF. CDR3 bases: TGCGCCTCCCGGGACGGAATCTACGAGCAGTACTTC. The V call is TRBV5-1, the J call TRBJ2-7; TRBD1 or TRBD2 may be the D gene (5 bases each). This CDR3 region has 12 residues. Trimming removed 10 bases at V and 3 bases at J, with 14 bases between. From germline, CDR1 is SGHRS and CDR2 YFSETQ.

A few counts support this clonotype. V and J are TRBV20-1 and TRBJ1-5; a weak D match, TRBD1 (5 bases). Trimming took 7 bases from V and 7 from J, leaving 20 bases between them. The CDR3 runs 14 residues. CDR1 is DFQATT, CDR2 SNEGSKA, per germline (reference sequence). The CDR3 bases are TGCAGTGGCATACCGGGCAGGGTCAGGCAGCCCCAGCATTTT. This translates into CSGIPGRVRQPQHF.

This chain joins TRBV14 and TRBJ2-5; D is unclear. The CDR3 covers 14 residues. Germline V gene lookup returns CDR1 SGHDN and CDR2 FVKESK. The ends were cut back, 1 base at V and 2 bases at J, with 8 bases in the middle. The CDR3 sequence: CASSQVFQQETQYF. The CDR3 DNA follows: TGTGCCAGCAGCCAAGTCTTCCAACAAGAGACCCAGTACTTC.

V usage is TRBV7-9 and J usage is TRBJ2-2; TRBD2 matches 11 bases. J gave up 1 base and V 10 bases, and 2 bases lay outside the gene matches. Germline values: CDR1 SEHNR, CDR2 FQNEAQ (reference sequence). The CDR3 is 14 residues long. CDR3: CATSGRWNTGELFF. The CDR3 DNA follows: TGTGCCACTAGCGGGAGGTGGAACACCGGGGAGCTGTTTTTT.

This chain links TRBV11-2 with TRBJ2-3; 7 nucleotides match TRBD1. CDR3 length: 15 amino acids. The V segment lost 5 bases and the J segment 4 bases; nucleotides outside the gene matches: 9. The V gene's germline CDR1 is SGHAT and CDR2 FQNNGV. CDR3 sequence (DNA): TGTGCCAGCAGCCCCCGACGGACAGGCGCAGATACGCAGTATTTT. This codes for CASSPRRTGADTQYF.

The CDR3 sequence is CASSIDSYAYEQYF. CDR3 nucleotides: TGTGCCAGTAGTATCGACTCCTACGCCTACGAGCAGTACTTC. This sequence joins TRBV19 and TRBJ2-7; D call uncertain. The V end lost 3 bases, the J end lost 2 bases, and 11 bases lay between the germline ends. Germline V gene data show CDR1 as LNHDA and CDR2 as SQIVND (reference sequence). The length of the CDR3 is 14 residues.

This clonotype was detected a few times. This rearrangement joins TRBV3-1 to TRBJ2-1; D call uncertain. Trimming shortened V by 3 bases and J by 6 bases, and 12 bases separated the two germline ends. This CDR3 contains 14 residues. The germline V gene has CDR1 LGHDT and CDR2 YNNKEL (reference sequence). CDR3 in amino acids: CASSHRYRANEQFF. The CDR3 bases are TGTGCCAGCAGCCACAGGTATCGCGCCAATGAGCAGTTCTTC.

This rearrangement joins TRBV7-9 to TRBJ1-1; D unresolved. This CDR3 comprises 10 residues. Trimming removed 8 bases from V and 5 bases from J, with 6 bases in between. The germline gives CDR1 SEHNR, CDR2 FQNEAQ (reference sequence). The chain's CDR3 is CASGRTEAFF. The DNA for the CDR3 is TGTGCCAGCGGGAGAACTGAAGCTTTCTTT.

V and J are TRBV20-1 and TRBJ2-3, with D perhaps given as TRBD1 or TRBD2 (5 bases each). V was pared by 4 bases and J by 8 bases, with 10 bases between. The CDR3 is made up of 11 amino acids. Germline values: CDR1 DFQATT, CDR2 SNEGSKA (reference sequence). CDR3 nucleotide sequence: TGCAGTGCTATTGAGGGGCGTACGCAGTATTTT. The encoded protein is CSAIEGRTQYF.

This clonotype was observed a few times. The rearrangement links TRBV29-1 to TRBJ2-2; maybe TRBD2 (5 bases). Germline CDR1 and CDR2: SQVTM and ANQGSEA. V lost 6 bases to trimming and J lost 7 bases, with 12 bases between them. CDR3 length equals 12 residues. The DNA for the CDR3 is TGCAGCGTCACCCTACGGGGCGGGGAGCTGTTTTTT. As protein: CSVTLRGGELFF.

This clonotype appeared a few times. The CDR3 reads CAGSGSSYNEQFF. CDR3 nucleotides: TGTGCCGGGAGCGGGAGCTCCTACAATGAGCAGTTCTTC. The chain couples TRBV7-8 to TRBJ2-1; TRBD2 agrees at 8 bases. The CDR3 sequence is 13 residues long. Trimming took 11 bases from V and 0 from J; bases not matched to a gene: 3. Germline-derived CDR1 and CDR2 are SGHVS and FQNEAQ.

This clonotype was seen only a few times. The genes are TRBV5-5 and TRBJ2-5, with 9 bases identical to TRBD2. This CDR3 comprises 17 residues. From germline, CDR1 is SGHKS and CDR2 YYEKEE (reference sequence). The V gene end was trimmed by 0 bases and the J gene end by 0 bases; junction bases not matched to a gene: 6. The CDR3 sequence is CASSLGLAEGYQETQYF. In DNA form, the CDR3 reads TGTGCCAGCAGCTTGGGACTAGCGGAGGGGTACCAAGAGACCCAGTACTTC.

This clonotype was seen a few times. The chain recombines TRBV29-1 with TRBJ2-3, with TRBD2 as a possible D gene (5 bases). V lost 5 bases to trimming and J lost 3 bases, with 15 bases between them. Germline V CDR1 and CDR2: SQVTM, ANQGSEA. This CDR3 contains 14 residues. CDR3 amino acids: CSVKRGSGTDTQYF. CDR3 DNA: TGCAGCGTTAAGAGAGGGAGTGGGACAGATACGCAGTATTTT.

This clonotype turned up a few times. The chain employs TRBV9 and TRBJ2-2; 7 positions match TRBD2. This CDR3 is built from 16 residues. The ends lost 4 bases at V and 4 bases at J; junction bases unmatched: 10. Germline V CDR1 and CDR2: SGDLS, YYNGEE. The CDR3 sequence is CASSPSSSGTTGELFF. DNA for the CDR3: TGTGCCAGCAGCCCCAGCTCTAGCGGAACCACCGGGGAGCTGTTTTTT.

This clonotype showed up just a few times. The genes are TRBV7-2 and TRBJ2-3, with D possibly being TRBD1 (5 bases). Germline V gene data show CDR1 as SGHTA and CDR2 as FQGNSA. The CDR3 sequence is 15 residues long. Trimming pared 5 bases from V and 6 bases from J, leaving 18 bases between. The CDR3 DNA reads TGTGCCAGCAGCCTAGGCGGCCCAGCAGGGGATACGCAGTATTTT. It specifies CASSLGGPAGDTQYF.